The 7 T cell receptor beta chains presented below share a single source sample, sequenced in a study of T-cell reconstitution after alpha-beta-depleted transplantation in children. Unique molecular identifiers were incorporated into the prepared TCRbeta library. TCRdb independently ran MiXCR on the PCR reads; one entry per CDR3 protein. The data show some 450,000 distinct CDR3 sequences, around two fifths seen once. This specimen was PBMCs, taken before TCRalphabeta/CD19-depleted stem cell transplant. The receptors come from a girl aged 2-15 years with aplastic anemia, due to receive a stem cell transplant.

The rearrangement links TRBV7-3 to TRBJ2-1; the D is unclear. Trimming removed 2 bases at V and 3 bases at J, with 11 bases between. This CDR3 is built from 15 residues. Germline V CDR1 and CDR2: SGHTA, FQGTGA. Here the CDR3 reads CASSLWVGNYNEQFF. Written as DNA, the CDR3 is TGTGCCAGCAGCTTATGGGTCGGAAACTACAATGAGCAGTTCTTC.

The chain carries TRBV10-2 and TRBJ2-3; 7 bases match TRBD2. The CDR3 has 13 residues. Germline loops: CDR1 WSHSY, CDR2 SAAADI. After removal of 7 bases from V and 2 bases from J, the junction contained 3 bases not matched to a gene. The chain's CDR3 is CASTKRDTDTQYF. The CDR3 bases are TGCGCCAGCACAAAGCGGGACACAGATACGCAGTATTTT.

This clonotype was recorded a few times. The chain carries TRBV12-3 or TRBV12-4 and TRBJ2-4; 7 bases agree with TRBD1. V lost 3 bases to trimming and J lost 8 bases; unmatched junction nucleotides: 13. The CDR3 has 16 amino acids. The CDR3, as DNA: TGTGCCAGCAGTTTCGCTGGGCGGCAGGGGGTGGACATTCAGTACTTC. Translating gives CASSFAGRQGVDIQYF.

This clonotype was counted ten times or more. The chain employs TRBV29-1 and TRBJ2-6; D uncertain. The germline CDR1 and CDR2 sequences are SQVTM and ANQGSEA. Trimming left V 2 bases short and J 6 bases short, with 5 bases between. There are 12 residues in the CDR3. This CDR3 is CSVEIQANVLTF. CDR3 sequence (DNA): TGCAGCGTTGAAATCCAGGCCAACGTCCTGACTTTC.

This chain connects TRBV20-1 to TRBJ2-7, with 14 positions matching TRBD2. The CDR3 is made up of 14 amino acids. Germline loops: CDR1 DFQATT, CDR2 SNEGSKA (reference sequence). V trimming: 4 bases; J trimming: 4 bases; junction bases outside the gene matches: 3. The CDR3 sequence: CSATGTSGSYEQYF. In DNA form, the CDR3 reads TGCAGTGCTACCGGGACTAGCGGGAGTTACGAGCAGTACTTC.

This clonotype turned up a few times. The chain couples TRBV6-5 to TRBJ1-6; D not resolved. The V end lost 3 bases, the J end lost 8 bases, and 11 bases lay between the germline ends. This CDR3 contains 14 residues. Per the germline V gene, CDR1 is MNHEY and CDR2 is SVGAGI. The DNA for the CDR3 is TGTGCCAGCAGTTATGAACCGTATGATTCACCCCTCCACTTT. It specifies CASSYEPYDSPLHF.

This clonotype was detected many times. The chain combines TRBV18 with TRBJ2-3; D ambiguous. The germline gives CDR1 KGHSH, CDR2 LQKENI. Trimming left V 8 bases short and J 4 bases short, with 7 bases between. The CDR3 loop spans 11 amino acids. The CDR3 here is CASSPSDTQYF. The CDR3, as DNA: TGTGCCAGCAGCCCGTCAGATACGCAGTATTTT.